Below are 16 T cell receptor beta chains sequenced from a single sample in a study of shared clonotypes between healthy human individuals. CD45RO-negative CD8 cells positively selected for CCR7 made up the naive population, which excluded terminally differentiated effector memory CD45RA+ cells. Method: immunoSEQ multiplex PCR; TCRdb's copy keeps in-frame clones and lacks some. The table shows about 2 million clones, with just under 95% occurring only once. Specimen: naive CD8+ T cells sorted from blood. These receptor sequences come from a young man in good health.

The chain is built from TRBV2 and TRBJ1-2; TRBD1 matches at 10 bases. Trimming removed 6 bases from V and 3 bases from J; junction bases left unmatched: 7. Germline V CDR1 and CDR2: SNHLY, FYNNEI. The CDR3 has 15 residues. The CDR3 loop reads CASSDRQGAYYGYTF. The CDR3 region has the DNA TGTGCCAGCAGCGATAGACAGGGGGCTTACTATGGCTACACCTTC.

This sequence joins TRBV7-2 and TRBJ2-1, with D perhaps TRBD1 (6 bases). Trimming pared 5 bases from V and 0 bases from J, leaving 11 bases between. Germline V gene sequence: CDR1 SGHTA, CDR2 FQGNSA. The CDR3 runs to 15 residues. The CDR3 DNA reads TGTGCCAGCAGCAGAGGGGGAAGCTCCTACAATGAGCAGTTCTTC. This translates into CASSRGGSSYNEQFF.

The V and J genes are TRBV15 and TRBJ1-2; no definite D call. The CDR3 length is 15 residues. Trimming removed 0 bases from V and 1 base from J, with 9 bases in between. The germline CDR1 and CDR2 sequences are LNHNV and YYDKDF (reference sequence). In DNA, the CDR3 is TGTGCCACCAGCAGAGATCTCAGCCTTAACTATGGCTACACCTTC. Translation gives CATSRDLSLNYGYTF.

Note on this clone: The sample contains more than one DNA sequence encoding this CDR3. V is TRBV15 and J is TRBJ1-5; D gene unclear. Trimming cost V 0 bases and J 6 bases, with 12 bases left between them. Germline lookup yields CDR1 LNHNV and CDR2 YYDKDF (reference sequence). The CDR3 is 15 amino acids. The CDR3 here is CATSRDLGAGQPQHF. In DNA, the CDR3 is TGTGCCACCAGCAGAGATTTGGGTGCGGGTCAGCCCCAGCATTTT.

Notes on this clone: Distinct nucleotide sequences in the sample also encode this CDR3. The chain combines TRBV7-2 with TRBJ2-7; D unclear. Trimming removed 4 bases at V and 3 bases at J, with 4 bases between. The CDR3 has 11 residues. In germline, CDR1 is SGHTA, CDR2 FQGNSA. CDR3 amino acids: CASSSNYEQYF. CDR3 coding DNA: TGTGCCAGCAGCTCCAACTACGAGCAGTACTTC.

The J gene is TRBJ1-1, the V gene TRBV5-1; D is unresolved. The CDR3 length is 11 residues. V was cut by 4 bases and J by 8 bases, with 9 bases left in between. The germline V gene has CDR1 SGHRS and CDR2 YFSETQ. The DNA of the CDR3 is TGCGCCAGCAGCCCGGGAAAAGAAGCTTTCTTT. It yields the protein CASSPGKEAFF.

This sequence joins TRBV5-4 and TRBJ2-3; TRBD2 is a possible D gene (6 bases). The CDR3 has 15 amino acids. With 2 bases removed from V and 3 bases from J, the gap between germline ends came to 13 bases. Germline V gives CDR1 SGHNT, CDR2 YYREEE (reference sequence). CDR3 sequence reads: CASSFLGGETDTQYF. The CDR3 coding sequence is TGTGCCAGCAGCTTTCTTGGCGGGGAGACAGATACGCAGTATTTT.

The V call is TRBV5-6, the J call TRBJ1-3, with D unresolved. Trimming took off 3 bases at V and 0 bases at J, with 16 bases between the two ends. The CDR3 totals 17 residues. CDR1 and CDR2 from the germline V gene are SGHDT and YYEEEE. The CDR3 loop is CASSSQFEDGSGNTIYF. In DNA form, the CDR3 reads TGTGCCAGCAGCTCACAGTTTGAGGATGGCTCTGGAAACACCATATATTTT.

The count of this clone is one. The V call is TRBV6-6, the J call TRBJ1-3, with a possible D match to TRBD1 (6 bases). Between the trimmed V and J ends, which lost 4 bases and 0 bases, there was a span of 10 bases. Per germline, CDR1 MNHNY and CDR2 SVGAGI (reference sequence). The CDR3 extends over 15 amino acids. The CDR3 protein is CASSWTESSGNTIYF. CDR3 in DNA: TGTGCCAGCAGTTGGACAGAGAGCTCTGGAAACACCATATATTTT.

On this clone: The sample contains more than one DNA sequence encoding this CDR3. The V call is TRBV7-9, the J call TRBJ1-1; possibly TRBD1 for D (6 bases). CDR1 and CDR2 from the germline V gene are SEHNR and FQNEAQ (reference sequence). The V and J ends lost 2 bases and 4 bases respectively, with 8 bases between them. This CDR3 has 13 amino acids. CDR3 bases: TGTGCCAGCAGCTTAACAGGGTCCACTGAAGCTTTCTTT. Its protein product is CASSLTGSTEAFF.

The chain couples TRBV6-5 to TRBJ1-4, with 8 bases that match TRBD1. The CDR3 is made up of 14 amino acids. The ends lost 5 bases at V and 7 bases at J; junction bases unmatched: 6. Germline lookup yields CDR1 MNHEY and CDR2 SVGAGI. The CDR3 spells CASSRNRGVEKLFF. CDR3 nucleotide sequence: TGTGCCAGCAGTCGTAACAGGGGGGTTGAAAAACTGTTTTTT.

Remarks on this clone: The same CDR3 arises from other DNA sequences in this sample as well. CDR3 sequence reads: CASSLGRRTDTQYF. The CDR3 bases are TGTGCCAGCAGTTTAGGGCGGCGCACAGATACGCAGTATTTT. The rearrangement joins TRBV28 to TRBJ2-3; D gene unclear. Trimming took off 2 bases at V and 1 base at J, with 7 bases between the two ends. In germline, CDR1 is MDHEN, CDR2 SYDVKM. The CDR3 consists of 14 residues.

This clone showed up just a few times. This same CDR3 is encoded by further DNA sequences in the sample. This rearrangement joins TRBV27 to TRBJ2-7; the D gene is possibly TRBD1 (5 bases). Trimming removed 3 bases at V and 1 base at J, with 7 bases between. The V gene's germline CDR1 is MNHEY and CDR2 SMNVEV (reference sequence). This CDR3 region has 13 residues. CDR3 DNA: TGTGCCAGCAGTTTGCAGGGTTCCTACGAGCAGTACTTC. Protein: CASSLQGSYEQYF.

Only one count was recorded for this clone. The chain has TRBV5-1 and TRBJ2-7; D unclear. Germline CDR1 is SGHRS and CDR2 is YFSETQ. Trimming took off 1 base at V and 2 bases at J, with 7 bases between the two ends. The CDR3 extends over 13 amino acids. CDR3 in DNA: TGCGCCAGCAGCTTGTCTTCGGCCTACGAGCAGTACTTC. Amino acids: CASSLSSAYEQYF. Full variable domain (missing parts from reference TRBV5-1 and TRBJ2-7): KAGVTQTPRYLIKTRGQQVTLSCSPISGHRSVSWYQQTPGQGLQFLFEYFSETQRNKGNFPGRFSGRQFSNSRSEMNVSTLELGDSALYLCASSLSSAYEQYFGPGTRLTVT.

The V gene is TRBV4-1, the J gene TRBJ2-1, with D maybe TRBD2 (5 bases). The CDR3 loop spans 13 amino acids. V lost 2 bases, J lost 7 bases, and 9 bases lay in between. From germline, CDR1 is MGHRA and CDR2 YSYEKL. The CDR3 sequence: CASSQLAFNEQFF. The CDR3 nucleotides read TGCGCCAGCAGCCAATTAGCGTTTAATGAGCAGTTCTTC.

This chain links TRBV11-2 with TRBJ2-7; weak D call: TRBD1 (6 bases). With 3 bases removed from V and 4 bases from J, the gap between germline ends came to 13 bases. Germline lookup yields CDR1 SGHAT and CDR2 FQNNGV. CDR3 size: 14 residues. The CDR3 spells CASSFEQGLYEQYF. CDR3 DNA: TGTGCCAGCAGCTTCGAGCAGGGGTTATACGAGCAGTACTTC. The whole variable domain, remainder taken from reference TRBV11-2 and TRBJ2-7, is EAGVAQSPRYKIIEKRQSVAFWCNPISGHATLYWYQQILGQGPKLLIQFQNNGVVDDSQLPKDRFSAERLKGVDSTLKIQPAKLEDSAVYLCASSFEQGLYEQYFGPGTRLTVT.